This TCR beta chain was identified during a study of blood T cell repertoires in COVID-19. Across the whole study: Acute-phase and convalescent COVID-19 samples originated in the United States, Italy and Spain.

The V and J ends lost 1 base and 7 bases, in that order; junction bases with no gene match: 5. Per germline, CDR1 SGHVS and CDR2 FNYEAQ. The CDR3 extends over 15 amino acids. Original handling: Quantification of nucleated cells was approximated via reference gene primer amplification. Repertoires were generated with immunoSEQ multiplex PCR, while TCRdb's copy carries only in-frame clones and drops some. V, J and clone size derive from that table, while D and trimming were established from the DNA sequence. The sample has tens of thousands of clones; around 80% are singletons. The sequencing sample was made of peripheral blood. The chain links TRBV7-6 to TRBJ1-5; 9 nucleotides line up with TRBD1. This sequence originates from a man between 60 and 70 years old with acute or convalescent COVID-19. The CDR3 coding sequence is TGTGCCAGCAGCTTAGGGGACAGGGTGTACCAGCCCCAGCATTTT. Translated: CASSLGDRVYQPQHF.